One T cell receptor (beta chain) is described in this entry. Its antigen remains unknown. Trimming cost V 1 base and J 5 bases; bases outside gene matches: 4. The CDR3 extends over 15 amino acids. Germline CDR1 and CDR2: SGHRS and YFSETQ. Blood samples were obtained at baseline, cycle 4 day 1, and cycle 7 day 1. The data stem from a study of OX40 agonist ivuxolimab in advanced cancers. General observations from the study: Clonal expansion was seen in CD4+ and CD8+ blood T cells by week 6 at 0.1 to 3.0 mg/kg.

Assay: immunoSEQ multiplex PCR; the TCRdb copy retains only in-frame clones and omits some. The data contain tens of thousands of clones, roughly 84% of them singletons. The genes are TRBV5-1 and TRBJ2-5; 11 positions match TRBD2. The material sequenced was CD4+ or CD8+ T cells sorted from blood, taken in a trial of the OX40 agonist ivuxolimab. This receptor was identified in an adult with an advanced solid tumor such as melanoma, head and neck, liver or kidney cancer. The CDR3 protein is CASSLLLAGGETQYF. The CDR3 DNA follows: TGCGCCAGCAGCTTGCTTCTAGCGGGAGGTGAGACCCAGTACTTC.